This T cell receptor beta chain emerged from a study of blood T cell repertoires in COVID-19. Study as a whole: Spain, Italy and the United States supplied samples that represented acute and convalescent COVID-19.

Participant ages covered about 18 to 95 years across some 25 US areas. Participants' own reports of clinical history determined their cohort assignment. Authors' analysis steps: How many nucleated cells were present was estimated from reference gene primer amplification. Generated by immunoSEQ multiplex PCR, the TCRdb table keeps only in-frame clones and is missing some. The D gene and trimming were derived from the DNA, and the V and J assignments and clone size from that table. The sample lists fewer than 150,000 clones, more than 80% occurring once. The CDR3 contains 15 residues. V was cut by 1 base and J by 5 bases, with 12 bases left in between. Germline CDR1 LNHDA, CDR2 SQIVND (reference sequence).

Specimen: PBMCs or T cells enriched from blood (not recorded which). The clonotype was recovered from a woman aged 18-29 years who had been exposed to COVID-19. The V and J genes are TRBV19 and TRBJ2-1; tentative D call: TRBD2 (6 bases). CDR3 coding DNA: TGTGCCAGTAGTATAGGACTAGTTTTGAACAATGAGCAGTTCTTC. Translated, it gives CASSIGLVLNNEQFF.